These T cell receptor beta chains were read from a single sample in a study of blood T cell repertoires in COVID-19. Generated by immunoSEQ multiplex PCR, the TCRdb table keeps only in-frame clones and is missing some. In the table there are hundreds of thousands of clones, around 80% of which are singletons. Sequencing was carried out using peripheral blood. The receptors were sampled from a woman older than 75 with active or convalescent COVID-19. Each CDR3 is given with its conserved first and last residue. D genes are given only for firm matches. Part of the rows lack a size; the others show once, few, many or a class for expanded clones.

j_gene | abundance | d_gene | v_gene | CDR3aa | CDR3nt
TRBJ1-5 | few | . | TRBV19 | CASSIVTVYSNQPQHF | TGTGCCAGTAGTATAGTGACAGTTTATAGCAATCAGCCCCAGCATTTT
TRBJ1-6 | . | . | TRBV28 | CASSLTSDNSPLHF | TGTGCCAGCAGCTTGACATCGGATAATTCACCCCTCCACTTT
TRBJ1-2 | few | . | TRBV12-5 | CASGFAPGSSDGYTF | TGTGCTAGTGGTTTTGCACCAGGCTCTTCGGATGGCTACACCTTC
TRBJ2-7 | . | . | TRBV15 | CATSRDGAATSYEQYF | TGTGCCACCAGCAGAGATGGGGCAGCCACCTCCTACGAGCAGTACTTC
TRBJ1-2 | . | . | TRBV6-2/TRBV6-3 | CASSYRGTRYTF | TGTGCCAGCAGTTACCGGGGGACCCGCTACACCTTC
TRBJ1-5 | . | . | TRBV6-2/TRBV6-3 | CATSSREENQPQHF | TGTGCCACCAGTAGCAGGGAGGAAAATCAGCCCCAGCATTTT
TRBJ2-5 | . | TRBD2 | TRBV7-7 | CASSLSSGGLGETQYF | TGTGCTAGCAGCTTATCGAGCGGGGGGCTCGGGGAGACCCAGTACTTC
TRBJ2-3 | . | . | TRBV6-6 | CASNSRGRVSTDTQYF | TGTGCCAGCAATAGCCGGGGTCGGGTTAGCACAGATACGCAGTATTTT
TRBJ2-7 | . | TRBD1 | TRBV30 | CAWSRRQGTSYEQYF | TGTGCCTGGAGCCGTAGACAGGGAACTTCCTACGAGCAGTACTTC
TRBJ2-2 | . | . | TRBV9 | CASSVENGGAGELFF | TGTGCCAGCAGCGTAGAAAATGGCGGGGCCGGGGAGCTGTTTTTT
TRBJ2-2 | . | TRBD2 | TRBV29-1 | CSAGGRGGPRGTGELFF | TGCAGCGCCGGAGGGCGGGGGGGCCCCCGAGGTACCGGGGAGCTGTTTTTT
TRBJ2-5 | . | TRBD2 | TRBV5-4 | CASSHPAREGRETQYF | TGTGCCAGCAGCCACCCCGCGCGGGAGGGACGGGAGACCCAGTACTTC